This T cell receptor beta chain was sequenced during a study of spatial heterogeneity in lung cancer. As for the study in general: The library had UMIs, and each TCR and UMI pair averaged more than ten raw reads.

This CDR3 has 15 residues. Germline V gene sequence: CDR1 MDHEN, CDR2 SYDVKM. Germline trimming cut 3 bases from V and 0 bases from J; bases unmatched to any gene: 2. Sample time point: sample taken at primary tumor resection. From tumor, nontumor lung or frozen PBMC, whole RNA was taken unsorted for sequencing. Samples came from roughly 75 TRACERx patients with untreated early-stage lung cancer. The presence of a unique molecular identifier marked each TCR cDNA molecule. TCRdb reanalysed the 5' RACE reads using MiXCR and keeps one entry per CDR3 protein. The profile covers about 14,000 distinct CDR3 sequences, with 10% appearing a single time and 25% to 30% taken by the ten largest. This clonotype was picked up many times.

The input for sequencing was PBMCs, taken at surgery. The source of this sequence is a male donor with early-stage non-small cell lung cancer. The J gene is TRBJ2-1, the V gene TRBV28; 7 nucleotides match TRBD2. CDR3 loop: CASSLGTTSYNEQFF. CDR3 nucleotide sequence: TGTGCCAGCAGTTTGGGGACTACCTCCTACAATGAGCAGTTCTTC.